What follows is one T cell receptor beta chain and its context. This clonotype was detected many times. It lacks a known antigen. No base quality values were provided; no much bigger clone lies one nucleotide off. The meaning of the sample's time point label: newly diagnosed GD, antithyroid drugs for less than 3 months. For both TCR sequencing and RNA sequencing, RNA was extracted from PBMCs using TRIzol. Graves' disease was diagnosed according to American Thyroid Association guidelines. The patients came from an endocrinology department in Xi'an, China. Each patient gave roughly 8.4 milliliters of peripheral blood, collected in an EDTA anticoagulant tube. Ficoll Paque Plus density gradient separation was used to isolate PBMCs, and no further T cell sorting was done. An Agilent 2100 Bioanalyzer and agarose gel were used to check RNA quality, and a NanoDrop 2000 was used to measure RNA concentration.

The germline ends are 15 bases apart after V is trimmed by 1 base and J by 2 bases. The CDR3 has 16 amino acids, counting the end cysteine and phenylalanine. Just CDR3 DNA is preserved here, 48 bases in frame from base 1. CDR1 and CDR2 (DFQATT, SNEGSKA) derive from the germline V gene (reference sequence). This sample stems from a study of regulatory T cells in long-lasting Graves disease (dated by TCRdb to the early 2020s). The study in broad terms: Patients with newly diagnosed Graves' disease had been on antithyroid drugs for under 3 months. Patients with persistent Graves' disease were compared with patients with newly diagnosed Graves' disease using TCR sequencing and RNA sequencing of peripheral blood. The study took place in China and was registered as a clinical trial. A total of roughly 35 samples underwent TCR sequencing: some 13 from persistent and roughly 20 from newly diagnosed Graves' disease patients.

Library preparation was by multiplex PCR. Sequenced using an Illumina HiSeq 4000. TCR beta libraries were built with iRepertoire HTBI primers and Arm-PCR amplification of CDR3 regions. Gel purification was performed on PCR products prior to sequencing. The authors processed their data as follows. Gene usage analysis of CDR3 amino acid clonotypes relied on the 60 or so TRBV and around 14 TRBJ segments identified across samples. Filtered high-quality paired reads were merged into contigs using COPE and FqMerger. BLAST was used to align contigs to IMGT TRBV, TRBD and TRBJ reference genes, and CDR3 was defined according to IMGT. Any clonotype with a frequency above 0.1% was classified as a highly expanded clone. Repertoire diversity was measured by Shannon entropy, and V-J evenness by the Gini coefficient. A clonotype found in more than one individual was treated as public. TCRdb passed the public sequencing reads through fastp at Q25 and MiXCR, retaining productive beta sequences. Rows merge per CDR3 protein into single entries with the most common DNA and genes. The V and J calls were determined by TCRdb, not by the authors. The sample has 500,000 or so distinct CDR3 sequences on record, roughly 15% of them singletons. The top ten clones comprise roughly 15% of the sample.

What the work shows at the level of the full study, not this receptor alone: Sequencing and analysis were restricted to the TCR beta chain. Only peripheral blood was studied, because thyroid tissue, the primary lesion, was inaccessible. Patients with persistent disease shared more public clonotypes (around 2,700) than newly diagnosed patients did (more than 900). As a limitation, the authors acknowledged that the small sample size may reduce accuracy. Preferential use of TRBV28, TRBJ1-2 and TRBJ2-5 was observed in persistent disease, whereas TRBV20-1 and TRBJ2-1 were favored in newly diagnosed disease. Lower TCR Shannon entropy and fewer highly expanded clones were observed in persistent Graves' disease patients than in newly diagnosed patients, which suggested clonal expansion.

The sample was also linked to a second study, of T cells in Graves' hyperthyroidism and ophthalmopathy. The second paper further reports: A patient counted as having stable Graves' hyperthyroidism if no progression to ophthalmopathy occurred over 18 months of follow-up. Hyperthyroidism patients were aged 18 to 65 years and newly diagnosed, with disease duration of less than 2 months. The study excluded patients with uncontrolled infections, other autoimmune diseases, pregnancy or lactation. Diagnoses were based on clinical symptoms, serum thyroxine and TRAb, thyroid ultrasound and orbital computed tomography. The TCR CDR3 was subjected to a first round of RT-PCR using the HTBI primer set and the Qiagen OneStep RT-PCR kit. Blood samples also contained most of the expanded thyroid clonotypes (frequency above 0.001), which suggests that blood repertoires may reflect thyroid immune responses. A model built on a 13 V-J signature distinguished ophthalmopathy from stable hyperthyroidism, reaching roughly 88% sensitivity and 81.08% specificity in cross-validation and 80%/75% in testing. In validation, the model predicted progression to ophthalmopathy with over 65% sensitivity and around 72% specificity, a median of about 6.7 months before onset. TCR V-J signatures able to tell the groups apart were searched for in a discovery cohort of approximately 95 patients, of whom roughly 42 had Graves' ophthalmopathy and roughly 58 had stable Graves' hyperthyroidism. Whether ophthalmopathy could be predicted prospectively was tested in an independent validation cohort made up of 18 to 20 hyperthyroidism patients plus 17 patients who later progressed to ophthalmopathy. The 100 discovery patients were divided at random into training and test sets in a 7:3 ratio. In addition, the study compared T-cell repertoires in thyroid tissue and in blood from about 6 Graves' hyperthyroidism patients. After blood sampling, hyperthyroidism patients were treated with methimazole at a starting dose of 30 mg daily, and ophthalmopathy patients were treated with high-dose intravenous methylprednisolone. The libraries were constructed in a second round of multiplex PCR and then size-selected and purified. Sequencing of the libraries was done on an Illumina HiSeq2000 using paired-end 100 bp reads. SOAPnuke was used to process the raw data, with reads discarded if the reads contained adapters or uncalled bases, had a mean Phred below 15, or lacked an exact constant-primer or identifier match. High-quality paired reads were merged with COPE v1.2.5, and unique nucleotide sequences were defined as clonotypes. Clonotypes were aligned to IMGT TRBV, TRBD and TRBJ reference segments using MiTCR v1.1. Only V-J combinations with frequency above 0.0001, covering roughly 99% of repertoires, were analysed. The TCS score was defined as the ratio of F50 (clonal expansion) to E x V (chaos), calculated using BLOSUM62-based TCRdist between CDR3 peptides within each V-J. Welch's t-statistics and random forest reduced roughly 500 V-J features to 13, which were used in a naive Bayes classifier (R e1071). No statistical method was used to fix the sample size in advance, and group allocation was not hidden from the investigators. TCR Vbeta CDR3 sequencing of 120 to 150 peripheral blood samples (about 45 ophthalmopathy, 75 to 85 hyperthyroidism and roughly 17 progressor patients) is reported in the paper.

This sample comprised peripheral blood mononuclear cells (PBMCs), obtained at new diagnosis, from a patient treated with antithyroid drugs. Rearrangement joined TRBV20-1 to TRBJ1-5, with a weak D call of TRBD1 (6 bases match). The sequence was collected from a woman aged 45-65 years with Graves disease. Donor details come from another sample of the same person, matched by shared clones. The DNA sequence is given as TGCAGTGCTAGAGGCAGGGGTCACACGGGCAATCAGCCCCAGCATTTT. It is translated as CSARGRGHTGNQPQHF.